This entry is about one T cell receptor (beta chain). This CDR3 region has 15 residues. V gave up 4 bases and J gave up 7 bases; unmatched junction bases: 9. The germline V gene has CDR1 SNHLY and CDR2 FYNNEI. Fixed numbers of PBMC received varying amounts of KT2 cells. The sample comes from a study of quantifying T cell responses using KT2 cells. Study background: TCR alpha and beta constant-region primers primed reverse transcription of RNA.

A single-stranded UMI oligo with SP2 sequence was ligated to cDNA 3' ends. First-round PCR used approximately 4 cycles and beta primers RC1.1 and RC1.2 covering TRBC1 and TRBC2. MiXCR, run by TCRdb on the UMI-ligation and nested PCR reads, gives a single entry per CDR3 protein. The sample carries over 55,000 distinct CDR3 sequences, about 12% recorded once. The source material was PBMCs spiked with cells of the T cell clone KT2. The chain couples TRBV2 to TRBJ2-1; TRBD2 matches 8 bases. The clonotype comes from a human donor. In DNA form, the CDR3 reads TGTGCCAGCAGTGTAGCACGGGGGGGCATAAATGAGCAGTTCTTC. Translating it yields CASSVARGGINEQFF. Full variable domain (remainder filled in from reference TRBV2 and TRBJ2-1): EPEVTQTPSHQVTQMGQEVILRCVPISNHLYFYWYRQILGQKVEFLVSFYNNEISEKSEIFDDQFSVERPDGSNFTLKIRSTKLEDSAMYFCASSVARGGINEQFFGPGTRLTVL.